Listed below are T cell receptor beta chains from one sample, sequenced in a study of blood T cell dynamics during melanoma immunotherapy. This table comes from immunoSEQ multiplex PCR, and its TCRdb copy is limited to in-frame clones, with some not included. Among approximately 5,900 clones, 80% to 85% were seen once, and the ten largest hold about a tenth. The starting material was blood, obtained from a patient treated with checkpoint blockade. The source of these receptors is a human donor with melanoma. Both conserved end residues are part of each CDR3.

>TRBV9|TRBJ2-7
CASSVGGSTPYEQYF
>TRBV7-2|TRBJ2-1
CASSRTTNEQFF
>TRBV6-5|TRBJ2-7
CASSYRQGLSYEQYF
>TRBV5-1|TRBJ1-1
CASRDNEDTEAFF
>TRBV7-6|TRBJ2-7
CASSLGQGASEQYF
>TRBV6-5|TRBJ2-7
CASSYGSGFREQYF
>TRBV4-2|TRBJ2-7
CASSQAGLAESYEQYF
>TRBV14|TRBJ1-1
CASSQVRGFEAFF
>TRBV6-6|TRBJ2-7
CASKRDPATYEQYF
>TRBV5-5|TRBJ1-1
CASSLGENTEAFF
>TRBV30|TRBJ1-6
CAWSRGVRDSPLHF
>TRBV6-5|TRBJ1-5
CASGVNQPQHF
>TRBV18|TRBJ1-6
CASSPKGSPLHF
>TRBV5-1|TRBJ1-2
CASSLAGLADGYTF
>TRBV10-1|TRBJ1-1
CASRQGADTEAFF
>TRBV5-6|TRBJ1-3
CASSLPGQGFLSGNTIYF
>TRBV6-1|TRBJ1-2
CASSEGTVNYGYTF
>TRBV6-6|TRBJ1-5
CASTMWRGSDQPQHF
>TRBV6-6|TRBJ2-7
CASSRQEQYF
>TRBV5-4|TRBJ2-7
CASSMTSGSYEQYF
>TRBV28|TRBJ2-7
CASSTGSYEQYF
>TRBV7-2|TRBJ1-2
CASSSQTGTGSGYGYTF
>TRBV7-9|TRBJ1-1
CASSPDRGRAFF
>TRBV6-5|TRBJ1-2
CASSPTGREDYGYTF
>TRBV28|TRBJ2-7
CASRMGLWEQYF
>TRBV5-1|TRBJ2-7
CASSPTPGYEQYF
>TRBV6-6|TRBJ2-7
CASSYGTASYEQYF
>TRBV7-2|TRBJ2-7
CASHGGAYEQYF
>TRBV11-3|TRBJ2-7
CASSLTSQGGEQYF
>TRBV27|TRBJ2-7
CASSRSGLNAQYF
>TRBV5-1|TRBJ2-7
CASSFEGTSYEQYF
>TRBV7-3|TRBJ2-1
CASSLQLGQYNEQFF
>TRBV11-2|TRBJ1-2
CASSLDRLGANYGYTF
>TRBV4-3|TRBJ2-7
CASSPRLGPSYEQYF
>TRBV7-9|TRBJ1-5
CASSSTQEQPQHF
>TRBV6-6|TRBJ1-1
CASNPKIVNTEAFF
>TRBV29-1|TRBJ2-7
CSVEGEAGTNYEQYF
>TRBV30|TRBJ1-5
CAWSAPPSGYQPQHF
>TRBV27|TRBJ1-4
CASGIKNEKLFF
>TRBV23-1|TRBJ1-2
CASRTTGGLSNYGYTF
>TRBV27|TRBJ2-7
CASSLGQLYEQYF
>TRBV7-6|TRBJ1-1
CASSPREGDTEAFF
>TRBV19|TRBJ1-1
CASMRGQQNTEAFF
>TRBV29-1|TRBJ1-1
CSAGVQKNTEAFF
>TRBV5-1|TRBJ2-7
CASSLAGGLIYEQYF
>TRBV11-3|TRBJ2-7
CASSLDRLAFYEQYF
>TRBV29-1|TRBJ1-1
CSVAGGGQAFF
>TRBV5-4|TRBJ1-2
CASSQTGDGYTF
>TRBV9|TRBJ1-1
CASSRGTVNTEAFF
>TRBV7-8|TRBJ1-4
CASSPGTGGLSPKKLFF
>TRBV5-4|TRBJ1-1
CASSFYGTDTEAFF
>TRBV5-1|TRBJ1-1
CASSPSGQGAFAEAFF
>TRBV14|TRBJ2-7
CASSHGGGRGTYEQYF
>TRBV10-2|TRBJ2-7
CASSDGGALGRSSYEQYF
>TRBV11-3|TRBJ2-7
CASSHRTSYEQYF
>TRBV6-1|TRBJ2-7
CASRPTGDDEQYF
>TRBV7-2|TRBJ2-7
CASSLEAGGQGSWEQYF
>TRBV6-1|TRBJ2-7
CASSSRDSFYEQYF
>TRBV30|TRBJ1-1
CAWDSSMNTEAFF
>TRBV6-4|TRBJ1-5
CASSEDRQNQPQHF